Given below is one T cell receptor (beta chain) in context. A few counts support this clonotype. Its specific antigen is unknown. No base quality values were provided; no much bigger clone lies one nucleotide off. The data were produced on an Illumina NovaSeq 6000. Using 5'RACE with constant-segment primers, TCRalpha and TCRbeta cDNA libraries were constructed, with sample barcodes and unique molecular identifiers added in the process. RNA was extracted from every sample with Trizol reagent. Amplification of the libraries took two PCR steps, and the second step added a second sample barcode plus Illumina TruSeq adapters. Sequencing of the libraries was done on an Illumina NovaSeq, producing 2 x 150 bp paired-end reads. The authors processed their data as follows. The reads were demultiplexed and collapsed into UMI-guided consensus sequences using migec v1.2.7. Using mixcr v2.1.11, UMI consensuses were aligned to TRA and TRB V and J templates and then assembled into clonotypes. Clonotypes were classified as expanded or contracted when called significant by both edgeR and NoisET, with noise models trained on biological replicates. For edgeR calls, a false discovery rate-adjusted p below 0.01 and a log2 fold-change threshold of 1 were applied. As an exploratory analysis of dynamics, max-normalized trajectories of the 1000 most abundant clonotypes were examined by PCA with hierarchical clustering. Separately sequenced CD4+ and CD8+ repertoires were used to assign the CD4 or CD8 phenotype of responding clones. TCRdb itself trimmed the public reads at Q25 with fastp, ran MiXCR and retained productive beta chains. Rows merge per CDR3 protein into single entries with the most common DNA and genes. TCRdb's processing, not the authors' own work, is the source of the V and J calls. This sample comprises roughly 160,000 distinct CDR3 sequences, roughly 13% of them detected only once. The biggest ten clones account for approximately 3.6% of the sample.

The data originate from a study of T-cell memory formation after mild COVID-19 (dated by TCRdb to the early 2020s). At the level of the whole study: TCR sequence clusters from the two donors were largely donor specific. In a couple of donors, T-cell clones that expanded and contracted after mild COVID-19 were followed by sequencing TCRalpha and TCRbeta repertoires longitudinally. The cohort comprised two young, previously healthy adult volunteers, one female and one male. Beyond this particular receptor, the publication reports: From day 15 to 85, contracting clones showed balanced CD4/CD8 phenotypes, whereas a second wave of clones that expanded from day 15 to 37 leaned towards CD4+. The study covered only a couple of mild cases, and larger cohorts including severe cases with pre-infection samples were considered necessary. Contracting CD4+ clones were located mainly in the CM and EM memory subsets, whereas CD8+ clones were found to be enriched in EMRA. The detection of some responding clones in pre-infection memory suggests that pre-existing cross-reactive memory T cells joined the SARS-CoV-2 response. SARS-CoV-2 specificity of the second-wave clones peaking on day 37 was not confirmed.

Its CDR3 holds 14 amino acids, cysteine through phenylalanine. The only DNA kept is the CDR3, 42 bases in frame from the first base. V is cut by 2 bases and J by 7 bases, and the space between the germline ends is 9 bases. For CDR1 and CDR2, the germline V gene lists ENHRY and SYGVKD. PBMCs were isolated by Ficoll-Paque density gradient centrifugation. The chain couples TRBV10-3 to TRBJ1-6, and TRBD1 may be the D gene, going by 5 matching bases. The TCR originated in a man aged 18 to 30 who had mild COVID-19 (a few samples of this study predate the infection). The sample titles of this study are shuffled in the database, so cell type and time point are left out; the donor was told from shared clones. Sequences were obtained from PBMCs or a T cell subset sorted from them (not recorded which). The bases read TGTGCCATCAGTGAGCAGGGAGTCAATTCACCCCTCCACTTT. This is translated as CAISEQGVNSPLHF.